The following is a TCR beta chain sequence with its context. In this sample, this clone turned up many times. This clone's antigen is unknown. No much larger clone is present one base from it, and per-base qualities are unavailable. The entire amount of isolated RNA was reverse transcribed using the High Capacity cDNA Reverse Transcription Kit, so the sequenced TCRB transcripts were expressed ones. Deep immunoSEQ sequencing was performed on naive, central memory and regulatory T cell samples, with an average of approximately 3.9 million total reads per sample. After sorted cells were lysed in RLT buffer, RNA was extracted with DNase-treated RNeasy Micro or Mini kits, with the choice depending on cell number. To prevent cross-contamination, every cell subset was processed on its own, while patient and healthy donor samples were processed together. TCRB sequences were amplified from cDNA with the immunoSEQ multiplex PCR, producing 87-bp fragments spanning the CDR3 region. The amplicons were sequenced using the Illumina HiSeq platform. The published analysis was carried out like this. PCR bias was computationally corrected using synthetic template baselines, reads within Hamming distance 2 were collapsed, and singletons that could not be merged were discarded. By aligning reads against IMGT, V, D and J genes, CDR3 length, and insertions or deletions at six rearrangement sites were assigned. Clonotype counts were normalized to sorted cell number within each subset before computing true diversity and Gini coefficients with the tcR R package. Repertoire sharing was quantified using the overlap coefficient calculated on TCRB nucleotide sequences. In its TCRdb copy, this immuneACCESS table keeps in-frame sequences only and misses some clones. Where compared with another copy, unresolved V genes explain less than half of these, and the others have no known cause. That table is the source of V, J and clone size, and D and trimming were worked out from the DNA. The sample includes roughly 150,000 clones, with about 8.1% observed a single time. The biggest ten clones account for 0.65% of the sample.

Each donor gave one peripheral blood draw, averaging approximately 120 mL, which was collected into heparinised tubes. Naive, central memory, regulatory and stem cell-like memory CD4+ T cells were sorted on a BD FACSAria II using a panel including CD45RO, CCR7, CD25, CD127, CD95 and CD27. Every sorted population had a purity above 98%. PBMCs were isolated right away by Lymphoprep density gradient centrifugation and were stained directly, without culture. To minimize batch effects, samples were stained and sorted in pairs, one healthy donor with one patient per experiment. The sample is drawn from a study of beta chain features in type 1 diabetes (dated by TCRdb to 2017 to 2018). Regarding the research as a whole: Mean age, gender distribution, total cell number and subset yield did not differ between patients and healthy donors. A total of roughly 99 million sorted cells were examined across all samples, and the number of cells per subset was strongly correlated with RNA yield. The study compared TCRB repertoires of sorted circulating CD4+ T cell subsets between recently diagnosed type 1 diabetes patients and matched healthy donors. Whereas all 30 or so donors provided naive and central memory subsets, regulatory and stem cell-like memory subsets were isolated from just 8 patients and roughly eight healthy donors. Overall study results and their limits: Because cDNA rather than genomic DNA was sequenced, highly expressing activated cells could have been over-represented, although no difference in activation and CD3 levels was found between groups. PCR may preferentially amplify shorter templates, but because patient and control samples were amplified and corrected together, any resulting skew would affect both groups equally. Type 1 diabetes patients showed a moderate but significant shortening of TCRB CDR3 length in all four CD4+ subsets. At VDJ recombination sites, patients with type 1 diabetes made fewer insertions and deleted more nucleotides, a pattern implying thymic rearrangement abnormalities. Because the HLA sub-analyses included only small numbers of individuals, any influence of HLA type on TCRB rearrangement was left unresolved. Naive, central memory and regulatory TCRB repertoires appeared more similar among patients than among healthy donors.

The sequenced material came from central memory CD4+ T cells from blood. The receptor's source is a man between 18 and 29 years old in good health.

CDR3 sequence: CASRYYSRGSNQPQHF. The DNA sequence is TGTGCCAGCAGGTACTATAGCAGGGGGAGCAATCAGCCCCAGCATTTT. Here the chain combines TRBV28 and TRBJ1-5, with 7 junctional bases fitting TRBD1. From V the trimming removes 6 bases and from J it removes 1 base, while the gene matches leave 9 bases of the junction unaccounted for. The CDR3 has 16 amino acids, counting the end cysteine and phenylalanine. The kept DNA is CDR3 alone, 48 bases in frame from the first base. The germline V gene specifies MDHEN as CDR1 and SYDVKM as CDR2.